This paragraph reports one TCR beta chain. As processed by the authors: Cell counts per sample came from amplifying reference gene primers. Profiling relied on immunoSEQ multiplex PCR, and the TCRdb table lists in-frame clones only, not all of them. V and J calls and clone size are those listed in that table; D and trimming were worked out from the DNA. Of about 54,000 clones in the sample, about four fifths were seen once. V lost 7 bases and J lost 7; bases outside the gene matches: 19. The germline gives CDR1 GTSNPN, CDR2 SVGIG (reference sequence). This CDR3 spans 16 amino acids. The data were taken from a study of blood T cell repertoires in COVID-19. Looking at the study overall: Acute and convalescent COVID-19 samples came from the United States, Italy and Spain. Sources were T cells, B-cell-depleted T cells, or PBMCs; the material itself was cDNA or gDNA.

The TCR sequence derives from a woman between 55 and 75 years old with acute or convalescent COVID-19. This chain connects TRBV30 to TRBJ2-5; 9 bases are a match to TRBD1. The material sequenced was peripheral blood. CDR3 bases: TGTGCCTATACCAGGGACAGGGCGACTTATTCGGGGACCCAGTACTTC. Its protein is CAYTRDRATYSGTQYF.